This TCR beta chain was sequenced for a study of blood T cell repertoires in COVID-19. Here immunoSEQ multiplex PCR was the method, and the copy in TCRdb shows in-frame clones only, minus some. Found here are fewer than 200,000 clones, about 88% of them singletons; the top ten hold over 2%. The specimen sequenced was peripheral blood. The sequence was collected from a man aged 45-65 years who had recovered from COVID-19.

CDR3 sequence (DNA): TGTGCCAGCAGCTTAAACCCACAGGGCAACTATGGCTACACCTTC. Amino acids: CASSLNPQGNYGYTF. The chain recombines TRBV7-2 with TRBJ1-2, with D perhaps matching TRBD1 (6 bases). This CDR3 comprises 15 residues. Germline CDR1 and CDR2: SGHTA and FQGNSA. V shed 2 bases and J shed 2 bases, with 12 bases lying between them.